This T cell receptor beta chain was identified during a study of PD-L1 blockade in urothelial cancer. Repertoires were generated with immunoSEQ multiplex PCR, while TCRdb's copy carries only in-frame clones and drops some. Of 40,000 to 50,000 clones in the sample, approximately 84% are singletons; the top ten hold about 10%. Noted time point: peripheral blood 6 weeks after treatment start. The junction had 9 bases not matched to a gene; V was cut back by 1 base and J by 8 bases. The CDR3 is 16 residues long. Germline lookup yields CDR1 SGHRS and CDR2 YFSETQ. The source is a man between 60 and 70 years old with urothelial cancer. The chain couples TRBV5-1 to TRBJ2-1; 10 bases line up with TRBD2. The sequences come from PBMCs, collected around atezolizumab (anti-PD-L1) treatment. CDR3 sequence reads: CASSLSSGGAKDEQFF. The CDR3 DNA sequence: TGCGCCAGCAGCTTGTCCAGCGGGGGGGCAAAGGATGAGCAGTTCTTC.